This TCR beta chain was recorded in a study of CD8 T cells in ankylosing spondylitis. TCRdb passed the 5' RACE reads through MiXCR, listing each CDR3 protein once. The sample has about 240,000 distinct CDR3 sequences; roughly 8.6% are singletons. With 1 base removed from V and 6 bases from J, the gap between germline ends came to 9 bases. Germline-derived CDR1 and CDR2 are MNHEY and SMNVEV (reference sequence). The CDR3 runs to 13 residues. The receptor was isolated from a male donor with ankylosing spondylitis or in good health (not recorded which). This chain links TRBV27 with TRBJ1-2; no definite D call. The material sequenced was blood, either unsorted or a sorted T cell fraction (not recorded which). CDR3 loop: CASSLWEGDGYTF. The DNA of the CDR3 is TGTGCCAGCAGTTTATGGGAAGGCGATGGCTACACCTTC.